The source of this TCR beta chain is a study of identical twins. TCRdb re-analysed the 5' RACE reads in MiXCR, keeping a single row per CDR3 protein. The sample shows roughly 1,500,000 distinct CDR3 sequences, around 33% of them seen only once. Study findings and constraints: Out-of-frame alpha sequences common to twins were enriched for low generation probability. Models underpredicted monozygotic twin sharing of out-of-frame TCR alpha.

There are a few counts of this clonotype. Its antigen is still unknown. Sequencing was done on a sample of cord blood. This clonotype originated in a newborn girl in good health.

The CDR3, as DNA: TGTGCCAGCCGAGGGACAGGGCCAAGTATTCAGCAGTACTTC. This gives the protein CASRGTGPSIQQYF. The V gene is TRBV28, the J gene TRBJ2-7, with 9 bases lining up with TRBD1. Germline V gene data show CDR1 as MDHEN and CDR2 as SYDVKM. V was pared by 8 bases and J by 8 bases, with 13 bases of the junction left unmatched. This CDR3 is 14 amino acids long. Full variable domain (rest looked up from reference TRBV28 and TRBJ2-7): DVKVTQSSRYLVKRTGEKVFLECVQDMDHENMFWYRQDPGLGLRLIYFSYDVKMKEKGDIPEGYSVSREKKERFSLILESASTNQTSMYLCASRGTGPSIQQYFGPGTRLTVT.